These T cell receptor beta chains were read from a single sample in a study of cytomegalovirus exposure and HLA in healthy donors. Sequencing was performed with immunoSEQ multiplex PCR; in TCRdb, only in-frame clones are kept and a portion is missing. The sample contains about 92,000 clones, roughly 80% of which appear only once. Material for sequencing was PBMCs. These receptors were obtained from a girl aged 2 to 9 in good health and CMV-seropositive. Both conserved end residues are part of each CDR3. The order of the fields is CDR3 length, V gene, clone size, D gene, J gene, CDR3 DNA, CDR3 protein. The D gene is left open where the match is weak. Size tells how often a clone was seen (once, few, many) or the class of an expanded clone, and some rows leave it out.

length: 16
V: TRBV9
size: .
D: .
J: TRBJ2-2
DNA: TGTGCCAGCAGCGTAGCAACCCTAGCTAACACCGGGGAGCTGTTTTTT
CDR3: CASSVATLANTGELFF

length: 13
V: TRBV7-8
size: .
D: .
J: TRBJ1-5
DNA: TGTGCCAGCAGCTTTGGGGGGGATCAGCCCCAGCATTTT
CDR3: CASSFGGDQPQHF

length: 13
V: TRBV30
size: once
D: .
J: TRBJ1-4
DNA: TGTGCCTGCTCTAAAGCGGGCTATGAAAAACTGTTTTTT
CDR3: CACSKAGYEKLFF

length: 12
V: TRBV4-1
size: .
D: .
J: TRBJ2-7
DNA: TGCGCCAGCAGCCACCAGGGCAGCGAGCAGTACTTC
CDR3: CASSHQGSEQYF

length: 15
V: TRBV28
size: .
D: TRBD2
J: TRBJ2-3
DNA: TGTGCCAGCAGTTCGGGACTAGAGTACACAGATACGCAGTATTTT
CDR3: CASSSGLEYTDTQYF

length: 15
V: TRBV2
size: .
D: TRBD1
J: TRBJ1-2
DNA: TGTGCCAGCCGTATTACAGGGGCTTCCGGCTATGGCTACACCTTC
CDR3: CASRITGASGYGYTF

length: 16
V: TRBV27
size: .
D: TRBD2
J: TRBJ2-7
DNA: TGTGCCAGCAGTACGCGACTAGCAGTCAGCTCCTACGAGCAGTACTTC
CDR3: CASSTRLAVSSYEQYF

length: 12
V: TRBV6-6
size: .
D: .
J: TRBJ2-7
DNA: TGTGCCAGTCGAATCCGCAGCTACGAGCAGTACTTC
CDR3: CASRIRSYEQYF

length: 11
V: TRBV30
size: once
D: .
J: TRBJ2-1
DNA: TGTGCCTGGGAGTATTACAATGAGCAGTTCTTC
CDR3: CAWEYYNEQFF

length: 15
V: TRBV6-1
size: .
D: TRBD2
J: TRBJ2-1
DNA: TGTGCCAGCACCCTGACTAGCGGGAGTGGCAATGAGCAGTTCTTC
CDR3: CASTLTSGSGNEQFF

length: 12
V: TRBV6-5
size: .
D: .
J: TRBJ1-5
DNA: TGTGCCAGCCGACAGTTCAATCAGCCCCAGCATTTT
CDR3: CASRQFNQPQHF

length: 15
V: TRBV5-8
size: .
D: TRBD1
J: TRBJ1-5
DNA: TGTGCCAGCAGCACCATGACAGGGGTCAATCAGCCCCAGCATTTT
CDR3: CASSTMTGVNQPQHF

length: 12
V: TRBV28
size: .
D: .
J: TRBJ2-3
DNA: TGTGCCAGCAACCATGTGGGGAGGACGCAGTATTTT
CDR3: CASNHVGRTQYF

length: 14
V: TRBV2
size: few
D: .
J: TRBJ2-5
DNA: TGTGCCAGCATCCGAAGGGGCGGACAAGAGACCCAGTACTTC
CDR3: CASIRRGGQETQYF

length: 22
V: TRBV4-1
size: .
D: TRBD1
J: TRBJ1-5
DNA: TGCGCCAGCAGCCAAGACTACACAGCCGGGACAGGGGGCACGTGGAGCAATCAGCCCCAGCATTTT
CDR3: CASSQDYTAGTGGTWSNQPQHF

length: 15
V: TRBV6-5
size: .
D: .
J: TRBJ2-1
DNA: TGTGCCAGCAGTTACATCCGGAGCTCCTACAATGAGCAGTTCTTC
CDR3: CASSYIRSSYNEQFF

length: 17
V: TRBV29-1
size: once
D: TRBD2
J: TRBJ2-1
DNA: TGCAGCGTTGAAGTCATAGTAGCGGGAGGGCCGAGGGATGAGCAGTTCTTC
CDR3: CSVEVIVAGGPRDEQFF

length: 16
V: TRBV6-1
size: .
D: .
J: TRBJ1-2
DNA: TGTGCCAGCAGTGAGTATCTCCCCAGGGGTCCTGACGGCTACACCTTC
CDR3: CASSEYLPRGPDGYTF

length: 18
V: TRBV4-3
size: few
D: TRBD2
J: TRBJ2-7
DNA: TGCGCCAGCAGCCAAGTGGCTAGCGGGACCGTTAACGCCTACGAGCAGTACTTC
CDR3: CASSQVASGTVNAYEQYF

length: 13
V: TRBV30
size: .
D: TRBD1
J: TRBJ2-5
DNA: TGTGCCTGGGGACAGGGGGGTTTTGGGACCCAGTACTTC
CDR3: CAWGQGGFGTQYF

length: 15
V: TRBV6-1
size: .
D: .
J: TRBJ2-2
DNA: TGTGCCAGCAGGCGGGGACTGGTCGACACCGGGGAGCTGTTTTTT
CDR3: CASRRGLVDTGELFF

length: 15
V: TRBV6-5
size: .
D: TRBD1
J: TRBJ2-7
DNA: TGTGCCAGCAGTTCTCCGGGACAGGGAAATGTCGAGCAGTACTTC
CDR3: CASSSPGQGNVEQYF

length: 13
V: TRBV6-5
size: .
D: TRBD1
J: TRBJ1-1
DNA: TGTGCCAGCAGGGACAGGGGACGAGGTGAAGCTTTCTTT
CDR3: CASRDRGRGEAFF

length: 15
V: TRBV28
size: .
D: TRBD2
J: TRBJ2-3
DNA: TGTGCCAGCAGTTCACAGCGGGGAAGCACAGATACGCAGTATTTT
CDR3: CASSSQRGSTDTQYF

length: 16
V: TRBV9
size: .
D: .
J: TRBJ2-7
DNA: TGTGCCAGCAGCGTAGGCACTTTAGCATCTCAATACGAGCAGTACTTC
CDR3: CASSVGTLASQYEQYF

length: 10
V: TRBV6-1
size: .
D: .
J: TRBJ2-3
DNA: TGTGCCAGCATCTTCGATACGCAGTATTTT
CDR3: CASIFDTQYF

length: 15
V: TRBV6-5
size: .
D: .
J: TRBJ1-1
DNA: TGTGCCAGCAGTTACTCAGCGGGGTTGTACACTGAAGCTTTCTTT
CDR3: CASSYSAGLYTEAFF

length: 11
V: TRBV19
size: .
D: .
J: TRBJ1-1
DNA: TGTGCCAGTAGTATCTACACTGAAGCTTTCTTT
CDR3: CASSIYTEAFF

length: 14
V: TRBV4-1
size: .
D: TRBD2
J: TRBJ2-1
DNA: TGCGCCAGCAGCCAAGGCGGGAGTGGCAATGAGCAGTTCTTC
CDR3: CASSQGGSGNEQFF

length: 11
V: TRBV30
size: .
D: .
J: TRBJ2-7
DNA: TGTGCCTGGAGTGTACTCGACGAGCAGTACTTC
CDR3: CAWSVLDEQYF

length: 15
V: TRBV28
size: .
D: TRBD2
J: TRBJ2-5
DNA: TGTGCCAGCAGTGTCACTAGCGGGAGGACAGAGACCCAGTACTTC
CDR3: CASSVTSGRTETQYF

length: 12
V: TRBV9
size: .
D: .
J: TRBJ1-1
DNA: TGTGCCAGCAGCGTAGTGGAGGGTGAAGCTTTCTTT
CDR3: CASSVVEGEAFF

length: 16
V: TRBV5-1
size: .
D: TRBD2
J: TRBJ2-2
DNA: TGCGCCAGCAGCTTAGATGCGGGAGGGTCCACCGGGGAGCTGTTTTTT
CDR3: CASSLDAGGSTGELFF

length: 15
V: TRBV27
size: .
D: .
J: TRBJ2-6
DNA: TGTGCCAGCAGTTTATCAGGGGCTGGGGCCAACGTCCTGACTTTC
CDR3: CASSLSGAGANVLTF

length: 14
V: TRBV19
size: .
D: .
J: TRBJ2-1
DNA: TGTGCCAGTAGTATATTATGGGAGCACAATGAGCAGTTCTTC
CDR3: CASSILWEHNEQFF

length: 12
V: TRBV28
size: .
D: .
J: TRBJ1-2
DNA: TGTGCCAGCAGTTTATCGAAGCATGGCTACACCTTC
CDR3: CASSLSKHGYTF

length: 12
V: TRBV6-1
size: .
D: .
J: TRBJ2-1
DNA: TGTGCCAGCGGAGCCGTTTATGATGAGCAGTTCTTC
CDR3: CASGAVYDEQFF

length: 13
V: TRBV30
size: .
D: .
J: TRBJ2-1
DNA: TGTGCCTGGACGCGGCCAGAGAACAATGAGCAGTTCTTC
CDR3: CAWTRPENNEQFF

length: 11
V: TRBV7-2
size: .
D: .
J: TRBJ2-1
DNA: TGTGCCAGCACCCTTTACAATGAGCAGTTCTTC
CDR3: CASTLYNEQFF

length: 14
V: TRBV9
size: .
D: .
J: TRBJ2-1
DNA: TGTGCCAGCAGCGTACCTAGCGACGACAATGAGCAGTTCTTC
CDR3: CASSVPSDDNEQFF

length: 16
V: TRBV7-9
size: .
D: TRBD2
J: TRBJ2-1
DNA: TGTGCCAGCAGCTTAGGACTAGCGGGAGTGGGGGATGAGCAGTTCTTC
CDR3: CASSLGLAGVGDEQFF

length: 14
V: TRBV30
size: .
D: .
J: TRBJ2-7
DNA: TGTGCCTGGAGTACAGGGAAGGTTTCCTACGAGCAGTACTTC
CDR3: CAWSTGKVSYEQYF

length: 17
V: TRBV28
size: .
D: .
J: TRBJ1-1
DNA: TGTGCCAGCAGTTCCTCATCGACAGGTAAAGAGAACACTGAAGCTTTCTTT
CDR3: CASSSSSTGKENTEAFF

length: 14
V: TRBV5-1
size: .
D: .
J: TRBJ1-1
DNA: TGCGCCAGCAGCTTGGAGGGGATGAACACTGAAGCTTTCTTT
CDR3: CASSLEGMNTEAFF

length: 11
V: TRBV20-1
size: .
D: .
J: TRBJ1-4
DNA: TGCAGTGCACAGGGCGGCGAAAAACTGTTTTTT
CDR3: CSAQGGEKLFF

length: 16
V: TRBV2
size: few
D: TRBD1
J: TRBJ1-5
DNA: TGTGCCAGCAAGAGGGATGGGACAGGGGGTAATCAGCCCCAGCATTTT
CDR3: CASKRDGTGGNQPQHF

length: 14
V: TRBV28
size: few
D: .
J: TRBJ2-5
DNA: TGTGCCAGCAGTTCCCCTGAGCGGCCAGAGACCCAGTACTTC
CDR3: CASSSPERPETQYF

length: 15
V: TRBV5-8
size: .
D: TRBD1
J: TRBJ2-1
DNA: TGTGCCAGCAGCTTAGGGACAGCCTCCTACAATGAGCAGTTCTTC
CDR3: CASSLGTASYNEQFF

length: 14
V: TRBV11-2
size: .
D: TRBD2
J: TRBJ2-7
DNA: TGTGCCAGCAGCGAGGGAGGGTGGGACTACGAGCAGTACTTC
CDR3: CASSEGGWDYEQYF

length: 12
V: TRBV27
size: .
D: .
J: TRBJ1-1
DNA: TGTGCCAGCAGTTTAGCCAGGGGCGATCCTTTCTTT
CDR3: CASSLARGDPFF

length: 19
V: TRBV28
size: .
D: TRBD1
J: TRBJ1-5
DNA: TGTGCCAGCAGTTATCGGGACAGGGGCTATTCAGAATCGGGACAGCCCCAGCATTTT
CDR3: CASSYRDRGYSESGQPQHF

length: 16
V: TRBV18
size: few
D: .
J: TRBJ1-2
DNA: TGTGCCAGCTCACGACAACCCTATAAGGAAGCCTATGGCTACACCTTC
CDR3: CASSRQPYKEAYGYTF

length: 12
V: TRBV27
size: .
D: .
J: TRBJ1-2
DNA: TGTGCCAGCAGTTGGGGGGGAGGGGGCTACACCTTC
CDR3: CASSWGGGGYTF